The TCR beta chain described here comes from a study of T cells in localized non-small cell lung cancer. This clone has a handful of counts. CDR1 is SGHDT, CDR2 YYEEEE, per germline. The CDR3 loop spans 13 amino acids. V was trimmed by 0 bases and J by 2 bases, leaving 5 bases between them. The data were produced by immunoSEQ multiplex PCR, yet TCRdb's version contains in-frame clones alone and is incomplete. The repertoire holds over 30,000 clones, approximately 81% seen once, with about 38% in the top ten. The chain combines TRBV5-6 with TRBJ1-2; D ambiguous. The TCR sequence derives from a male donor older than 55 with stage II squamous cell lung carcinoma. The material sequenced was peripheral blood, taken before any cancer treatment. The CDR3 sequence is CASSLGENYGYTF. In DNA, the CDR3 is TGTGCCAGCAGCTTGGGCGAGAACTATGGCTACACCTTC. Full variable domain (outside the CDR3, taken from reference TRBV5-6 and TRBJ1-2): DAGVTQSPTHLIKTRGQQVTLRCSPKSGHDTVSWYQQALGQGPQFIFQYYEEEERQRGNFPDRFSGHQFPNYSSELNVNALLLGDSALYLCASSLGENYGYTFGSGTRLTVV.